Below are 9 T cell receptor beta chains sequenced from a single sample in a study of T-cell reconstitution after alpha-beta-depleted transplantation in children. Unique molecular identifiers were incorporated during preparation of the TCRbeta library. Using its own MiXCR run on the PCR reads, TCRdb lists one record per CDR3 protein. The profile shows a few hundred thousand distinct CDR3 sequences, over 25% of them singletons. The sample in question was PBMCs, obtained before TCRalphabeta/CD19-depleted stem cell transplant. The receptor source for this set is a boy in the first two years of life with Wiskott-Aldrich syndrome, due to receive a stem cell transplant.

V gene TRBV5-1 combines with J gene TRBJ2-4; a weak D match, TRBD1 (5 bases). The CDR3 extends over 14 amino acids. Per the germline V gene, CDR1 is SGHRS and CDR2 is YFSETQ. V lost 5 bases, J lost 8 bases, and 17 bases lay in between. The CDR3 DNA sequence: TGCGCCAGCAGAAGATTGGCAGGGTTGGACATTCAGTACTTC. It translates to CASRRLAGLDIQYF.

The genes are TRBV9 and TRBJ1-5, with D uncertain. Trimming stripped 3 bases from V and 0 bases from J, with 10 bases between. The CDR3 totals 15 residues. CDR1 is SGDLS, CDR2 YYNGEE, per germline. Here the CDR3 DNA reads TGTGCCAGCAGCGAACGGGGAGATAGCAATCAGCCCCAGCATTTT. Amino acids: CASSERGDSNQPQHF.

This clonotype occurred a few times. The chain carries TRBV5-5 and TRBJ2-7; D ambiguous. The CDR3 covers 12 residues. The V end lost 2 bases, the J end lost 5 bases, and 8 bases lay between the germline ends. CDR1 SGHKS and CDR2 YYEKEE come from the germline V gene (reference sequence). CDR3 residues: CASSLAPHEQYF. In DNA, the CDR3 is TGTGCCAGCAGCTTAGCCCCCCACGAGCAGTACTTC.

V is TRBV7-7 and J is TRBJ2-3, with D possibly TRBD1 on 5 matching bases. Looked up from germline, CDR1 is SSHAT and CDR2 is FNYEAQ (reference sequence). Trimming pared 4 bases from V and 1 base from J, leaving 12 bases between. The CDR3 length is 15 residues. CDR3 in DNA: TGTGCCAGCAGCTCCGTAGGCAGGGGCACAGATACGCAGTATTTT. It is translated as CASSSVGRGTDTQYF.

The V gene is TRBV7-9, the J gene TRBJ1-5; no reliable D call. In germline, CDR1 is SEHNR, CDR2 FQNEAQ (reference sequence). This CDR3 has 16 residues. V was shortened by 1 base and J by 2 bases, with 12 bases between the two germline ends. The CDR3 region is CASSLGMGNGNQPQHF. The CDR3 coding sequence is TGTGCCAGCAGCTTAGGGATGGGAAACGGCAATCAGCCCCAGCATTTT.

V is TRBV7-9 and J is TRBJ1-2; D might be TRBD1 (6 bases). V lost 0 bases and J lost 2, with 16 bases in between. Germline loops: CDR1 SEHNR, CDR2 FQNEAQ (reference sequence). The CDR3 is 17 residues long. CDR3: CASSLAGPQTGNYGYTF. In nucleotides, the CDR3 is TGTGCCAGCAGCTTAGCGGGGCCCCAAACAGGGAACTATGGCTACACCTTC.

The chain couples TRBV12-3 or TRBV12-4 to TRBJ2-5, with 8 bases lining up with TRBD2. The CDR3 has 15 residues. The V segment lost 5 bases and the J segment 2 bases; nucleotides outside the gene matches: 7. The CDR3 loop is CASSILAETQETQYF. In DNA, the CDR3 is TGTGCCAGCAGTATACTAGCGGAAACTCAAGAGACCCAGTACTTC.

This clonotype was seen only a few times. The CDR3 nucleotides read TGTGCCAGCAGCGTAGGATGGGGGATGGGAGAGACCCAGTACTTC. This sequence encodes CASSVGWGMGETQYF. The chain combines TRBV9 with TRBJ2-5; D is tentatively TRBD1 or TRBD2 (5 bases each). Per the germline V gene, CDR1 is SGDLS and CDR2 is YYNGEE. V was shortened by 0 bases and J by 4 bases, with 13 bases between the two germline ends. The CDR3 is 15 amino acids.

This chain uses TRBV29-1 with TRBJ2-3; D gene uncertain. The CDR3 is 12 residues long. CDR1 is SQVTM and CDR2 is ANQGSEA in the germline V gene. The germline V and J ends were trimmed by 6 bases and 0 bases, with 7 bases remaining between them. CDR3: CSVTSSTDTQYF. CDR3 nucleotide sequence: TGCAGCGTCACATCGAGCACAGATACGCAGTATTTT.